Following are 3 T cell receptor beta chains from one sample sequenced in a study of PD-1 blockade in classical Hodgkin lymphoma. TCRdb keeps only in-frame clones here, not all; method: immunoSEQ multiplex PCR. This sample carries some 90,000 clones, 80% to 95% of them seen once, and the ten largest clones take under 3%. Every patient experienced relapse after autologous stem cell transplantation, and brentuximab vedotin exposure varied. The sequenced sample was peripheral blood mononuclear cells (PBMCs), obtained before the second cycle of nivolumab. Receptors were obtained from a human donor with classical Hodgkin lymphoma.

This clone occurred once. The chain joins TRBV5-1 to TRBJ1-3; maybe TRBD1 (5 bases). This CDR3 has 15 residues. Germline V lookup: CDR1 SGHRS, CDR2 YFSETQ. Trimming took off 0 bases at V and 4 bases at J, with 11 bases between the two ends. Here the CDR3 DNA reads TGCGCCAGCAGCTTGGACCGCAGGGTAGGAAACACCATATATTTT. Translating gives CASSLDRRVGNTIYF.

The rearrangement links TRBV2 to TRBJ2-7; 10 positions match TRBD2. CDR1 and CDR2 from the germline V gene are SNHLY and FYNNEI. The junction had 3 bases not matched to a gene; V was cut back by 7 bases and J by 0 bases. This CDR3 region has 14 residues. DNA for the CDR3: TGTGCCAGCACGGGACTAGCGAGCTCCTACGAGCAGTACTTC. The encoded protein is CASTGLASSYEQYF. The full variable domain, completed using reference TRBV2 and TRBJ2-7, is EPEVTQTPSHQVTQMGQEVILRCVPISNHLYFYWYRQILGQKVEFLVSFYNNEISEKSEIFDDQFSVERPDGSNFTLKIRSTKLEDSAMYFCASTGLASSYEQYFGPGTRLTVT.

This clone has a single count. This sequence joins TRBV29-1 and TRBJ2-3; 7 bases line up with TRBD1. From germline, CDR1 is SQVTM and CDR2 ANQGSEA. V gave up 7 bases and J gave up 4 bases; unmatched junction bases: 14. This CDR3 has 15 amino acids. Here the CDR3 reads CSAGTERSIADTQYF. The CDR3 bases are TGCAGCGCAGGGACAGAGAGGTCTATCGCAGATACGCAGTATTTT.